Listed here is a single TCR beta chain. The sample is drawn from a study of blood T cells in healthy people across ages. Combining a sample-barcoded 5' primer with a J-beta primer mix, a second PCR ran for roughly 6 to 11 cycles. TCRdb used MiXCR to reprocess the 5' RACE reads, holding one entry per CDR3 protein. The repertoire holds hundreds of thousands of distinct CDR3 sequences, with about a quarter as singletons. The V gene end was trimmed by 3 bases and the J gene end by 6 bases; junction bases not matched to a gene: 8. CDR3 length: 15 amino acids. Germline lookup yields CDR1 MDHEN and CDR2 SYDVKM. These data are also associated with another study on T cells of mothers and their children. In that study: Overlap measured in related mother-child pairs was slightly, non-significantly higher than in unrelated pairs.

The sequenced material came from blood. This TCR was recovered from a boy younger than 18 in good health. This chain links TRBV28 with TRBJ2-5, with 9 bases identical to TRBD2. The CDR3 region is CASSFRAGGLKTQYF. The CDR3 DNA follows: TGTGCCAGCAGTTTTAGGGCGGGGGGGTTGAAGACCCAGTACTTC.